Each of the 8 T cell receptor beta chains below was sequenced from the same sample in a study of T cells in localized non-small cell lung cancer. TCRdb's table, derived via immunoSEQ multiplex PCR, lists solely in-frame clones and lacks some. Of around 45,000 clones in the sample, roughly 86% were seen once. The material was PBMCs, obtained before any cancer treatment. The receptors stem from a man aged 40-75 years with stage II lung adenocarcinoma.

The rearrangement uses TRBV6-1 and TRBJ2-7; 9 bases are shared with TRBD1. J was trimmed by 2 bases and V by 5 bases; bases with no gene match: 7. The CDR3 contains 15 residues. The V gene's germline CDR1 is MNHNS and CDR2 SASEGT. The CDR3, as DNA: TGTGCCAGCAGTCGAAGGACAGGGGTACCCTACGAGCAGTACGTC. Its protein product is CASSRRTGVPYEQYV.

About this clone itself: Other DNA sequences from this sample encode an identical CDR3 as well. The gene calls are TRBV5-6 and TRBJ2-5, with 15 nucleotides matching TRBD2. CDR1 is SGHDT, CDR2 YYEEEE, per germline. The CDR3 has 16 residues. V was clipped by 2 bases and J by 4 bases; unmatched bases: 3. The CDR3 spells CASSLGLAGGPETQYF. The CDR3 region has the DNA TGTGCCAGCAGCTTAGGACTAGCGGGGGGGCCAGAGACCCAGTACTTC.

The V and J genes are TRBV15 and TRBJ2-5, with TRBD2 matching over 15 bases. Looked up from germline, CDR1 is LNHNV and CDR2 is YYDKDF (reference sequence). The V gene end was trimmed by 4 bases and the J gene end by 5 bases; junction bases not matched to a gene: 11. This CDR3 has 18 residues. This CDR3 reads CATSTGTSGGLAFETQYF. CDR3 bases: TGTGCCACCAGCACTGGGACTAGCGGGGGGTTAGCTTTCGAGACCCAGTACTTC. The full variable domain, with the rest looked up from reference TRBV15 and TRBJ2-5, is DAMVIQNPRYQVTQFGKPVTLSCSQTLNHNVMYWYQQKSSQAPKLLFHYYDKDFNNEADTPDNFQSRRPNTSFCFLDIRSPGLGDTAMYLCATSTGTSGGLAFETQYFGPGTRLLVL.

The genes are TRBV29-1 and TRBJ1-1; D not resolved. CDR1 and CDR2 from the germline V gene are SQVTM and ANQGSEA. V was pared by 4 bases and J by 2 bases, with 8 bases between. The length of the CDR3 is 12 residues. CDR3 amino acids: CSVGRRNTEAFF. CDR3 coding DNA: TGCAGCGTTGGACGGCGTAACACTGAAGCTTTCTTT.

The chain combines TRBV4-1 with TRBJ2-5; 9 bases match TRBD1. Germline CDR1 is MGHRA and CDR2 is YSYEKL. The CDR3 covers 20 residues. V gave up 1 base and J gave up 4 bases; unmatched junction bases: 19. As DNA, the CDR3 is TGCGCCAGCAGCCAAGGGTGGGGGACAGGGTCCCTAAGGGGAGGAGAGACCCAGTACTTC. This translates into CASSQGWGTGSLRGGETQYF.

The chain employs TRBV4-1 and TRBJ1-2; D unresolved. Germline V gene data show CDR1 as MGHRA and CDR2 as YSYEKL. CDR3 length: 13 amino acids. The V and J ends lost 5 bases and 8 bases respectively, with 15 bases between them. This chain's CDR3 is CASSRIGVAGYTF. DNA of the CDR3: TGCGCCAGCAGCAGGATCGGGGTTGCCGGCTACACCTTC.

The CDR3 DNA reads TGTGCCAGCAGCTTAGGAGGGTATCTCACCGGGGAGCTGTTTTTT. Translation gives CASSLGGYLTGELFF. The chain is built from TRBV7-3 and TRBJ2-2, with TRBD2 as a possible D gene (6 bases). Trimming removed 2 bases from V and 4 bases from J, with 11 bases in between. CDR3 length equals 15 residues. The germline CDR1 and CDR2 sequences are SGHTA and FQGTGA.

The CDR3 DNA reads TGTGCCAGCAGCCAACAGGGTTCGAACACTGAAGCTTTCTTT. It yields the protein CASSQQGSNTEAFF. The chain employs TRBV4-2 and TRBJ1-1, with D possibly TRBD1 on 5 matching bases. The germline V and J ends were trimmed by 2 bases and 1 base, with 8 bases remaining between them. Germline CDR1 is LGHNA and CDR2 is YNFKEQ. CDR3 length equals 14 residues.